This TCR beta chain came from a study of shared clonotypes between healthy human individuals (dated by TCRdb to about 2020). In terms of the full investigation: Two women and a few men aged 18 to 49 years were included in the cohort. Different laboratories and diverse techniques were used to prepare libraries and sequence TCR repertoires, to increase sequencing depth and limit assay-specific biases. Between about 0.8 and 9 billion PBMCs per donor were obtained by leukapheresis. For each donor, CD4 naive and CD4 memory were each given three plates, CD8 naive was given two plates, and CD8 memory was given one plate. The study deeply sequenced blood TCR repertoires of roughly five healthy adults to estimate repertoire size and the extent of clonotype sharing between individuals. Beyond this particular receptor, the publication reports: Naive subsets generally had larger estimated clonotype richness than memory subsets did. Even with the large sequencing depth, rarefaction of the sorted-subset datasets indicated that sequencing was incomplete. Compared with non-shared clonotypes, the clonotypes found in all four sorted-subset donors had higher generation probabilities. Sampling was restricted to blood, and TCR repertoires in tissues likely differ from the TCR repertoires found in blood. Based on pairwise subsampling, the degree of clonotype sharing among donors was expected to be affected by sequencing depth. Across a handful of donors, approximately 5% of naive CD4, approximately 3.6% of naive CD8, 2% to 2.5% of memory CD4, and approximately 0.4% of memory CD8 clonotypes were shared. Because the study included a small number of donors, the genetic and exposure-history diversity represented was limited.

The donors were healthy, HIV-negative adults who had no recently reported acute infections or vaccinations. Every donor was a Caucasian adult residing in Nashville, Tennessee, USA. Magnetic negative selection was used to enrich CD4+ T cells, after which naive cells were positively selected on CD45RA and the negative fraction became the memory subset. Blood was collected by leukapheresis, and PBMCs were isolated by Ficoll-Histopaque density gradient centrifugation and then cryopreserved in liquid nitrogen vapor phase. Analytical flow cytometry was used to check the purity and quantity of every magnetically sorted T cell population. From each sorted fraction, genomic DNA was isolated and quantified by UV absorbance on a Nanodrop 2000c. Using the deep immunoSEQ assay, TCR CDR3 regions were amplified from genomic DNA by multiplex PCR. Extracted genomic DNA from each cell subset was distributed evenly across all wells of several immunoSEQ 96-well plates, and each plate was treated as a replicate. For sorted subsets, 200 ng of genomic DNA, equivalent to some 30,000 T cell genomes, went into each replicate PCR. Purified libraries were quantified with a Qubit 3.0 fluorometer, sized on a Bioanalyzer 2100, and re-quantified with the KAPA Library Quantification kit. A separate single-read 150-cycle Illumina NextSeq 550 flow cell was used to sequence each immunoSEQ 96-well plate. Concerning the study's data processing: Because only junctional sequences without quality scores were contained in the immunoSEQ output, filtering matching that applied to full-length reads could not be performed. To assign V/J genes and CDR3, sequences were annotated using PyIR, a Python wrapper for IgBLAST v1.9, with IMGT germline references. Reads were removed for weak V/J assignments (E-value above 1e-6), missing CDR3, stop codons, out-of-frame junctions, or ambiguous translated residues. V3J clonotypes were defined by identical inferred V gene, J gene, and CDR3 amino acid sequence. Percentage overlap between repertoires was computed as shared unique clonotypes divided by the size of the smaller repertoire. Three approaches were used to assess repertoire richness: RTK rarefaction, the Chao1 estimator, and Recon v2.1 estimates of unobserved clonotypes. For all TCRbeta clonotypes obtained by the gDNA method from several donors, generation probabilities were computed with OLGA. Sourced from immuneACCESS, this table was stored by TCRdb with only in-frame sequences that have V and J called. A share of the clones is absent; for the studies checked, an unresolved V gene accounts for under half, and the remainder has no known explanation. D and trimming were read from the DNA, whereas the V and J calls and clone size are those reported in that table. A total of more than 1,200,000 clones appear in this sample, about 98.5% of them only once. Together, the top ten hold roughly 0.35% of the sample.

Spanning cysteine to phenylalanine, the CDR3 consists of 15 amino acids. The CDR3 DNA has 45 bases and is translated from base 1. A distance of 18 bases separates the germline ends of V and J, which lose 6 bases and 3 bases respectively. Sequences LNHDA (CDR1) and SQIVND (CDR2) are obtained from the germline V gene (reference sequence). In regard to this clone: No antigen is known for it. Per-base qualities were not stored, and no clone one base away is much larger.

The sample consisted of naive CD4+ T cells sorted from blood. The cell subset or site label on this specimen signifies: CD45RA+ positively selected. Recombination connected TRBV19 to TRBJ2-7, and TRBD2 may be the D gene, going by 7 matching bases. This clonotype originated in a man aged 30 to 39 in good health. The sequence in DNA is TGTGCCAGTAGAAGCCGGACTAGGGGGAACTACGAGCAGTACTTC. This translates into CASRSRTRGNYEQYF.